The entry below describes one TCR beta chain. Its antigen specificity is not known. Qualities for individual bases were not recorded, and no much larger clone is one base off. The sample belongs to a study of blood T cell repertoires in COVID-19 (dated by TCRdb to about 2020). Describing the broader study: Samples covering the acute and convalescent phases of COVID-19 were provided by collaborators in the United States, Italy and Spain. The prospective study material was composed of cDNA or gDNA derived from T cells, B-cell-depleted T cells, or PBMCs. The dataset comprised deeply sampled blood TCRbeta repertoires from subjects exposed to, actively infected with, or recovered from COVID-19. The repertoires were released in a freely available public database intended as a resource for research on the immune response to SARS-CoV-2. The samples were drawn from two sources: the first 160 participants of the ongoing ImmuneRACE study, and 1,000 to 1,500 subjects contributed by 6 global collaborators. Sample metadata almost always included a de-identified subject ID, COVID-19 status, age in years and sex. Where HLA class I and class II types were available, the types were taken from metadata supplied by the sample provider, not from assay-based typing. Points the paper makes about the study in general: The amount of clinical and demographic metadata varied by source and participant and was provided uncurated.

Each collaborating institution followed its own protocols to collect whole blood in K2EDTA tubes. For TCRbeta analysis, collaborators shipped samples in one of three forms: frozen whole blood, isolated PBMCs, or DNA extracted from either of those sample types. From its cysteine to its phenylalanine, the CDR3 spans 15 amino acids. CDR3 DNA only is kept here, 45 bases in frame from base 1. Based on the germline V gene, the CDR1 and CDR2 sequences are KGHSH and LQKENI. Relative to germline, V is 3 bases shorter and J is 1 base shorter, with 12 bases between their ends. The immunoSEQ Assay, a bias-controlled multiplex PCR, was used to amplify TCRbeta CDR3 regions from genomic DNA. The authors processed their data as follows. Within the assay, amplification of reference gene primers was used to estimate how many nucleated cells each sample contained. To quantify the absolute abundance of each unique TCRbeta CDR3 rearrangement, sequence reads were collapsed and filtered. For each sample, productive Simpson clonality was calculated as the square root of Simpson's diversity index across productive rearrangements. TCRdb re-hosts the immuneACCESS table, in-frame sequences only. Its copies lack some clones; in the studies checked, an unresolved V gene accounts for under half of them, and the cause for the rest is not known. V, J and clone size derive from that table, while D and trimming were established from the DNA sequence. The sample table holds 60,000 to 80,000 clones, of which roughly 85% were seen once. The ten largest make up 23% of the sample.

Sequenced input: peripheral blood. Rearrangement joined TRBV18 to TRBJ1-2; the D gene lacks a confident call. The TCR was taken from a man between 45 and 60 years old with acute or convalescent COVID-19. At the DNA level, the sequence is TGTGCCAGCTCACCGACACTAGGGAATAACTATGGCTACACCTTC. The translation is CASSPTLGNNYGYTF.